The 14 T cell receptor beta chains below come from one sample, sequenced in a study of T cells after posttransplantation cyclophosphamide. The naive gate required viable CD3+CD4+ or CD3+CD8+ cells with CCR7+CD45RA+CD45RO-CD95-CD27+CD28+ phenotype. Assay: immunoSEQ multiplex PCR; the TCRdb copy retains only in-frame clones and omits some. In the table there are approximately 23,000 clones, over 95% of which are singletons. Sequencing was done on a sample of naive CD4+ T cells sorted from PBMCs. These receptors all stem from a man aged 50 or older in good health, CMV-negative, and a related stem cell transplant donor.

The chain is built from TRBV19 and TRBJ2-3; 11 nucleotides align to TRBD2. Germline lookup yields CDR1 LNHDA and CDR2 SQIVND (reference sequence). This CDR3 is built from 16 residues. V was pared by 5 bases and J by 4 bases, with 8 bases of the junction left unmatched. CDR3 sequence (DNA): TGTGCCAGTAGTCCCCGACTAGCGGGGAACTCAGATACGCAGTATTTT. It is translated as CASSPRLAGNSDTQYF.

The J gene is TRBJ1-5, the V gene TRBV7-9; 7 nucleotides align to TRBD1. The CDR3 consists of 15 residues. V shed 3 bases and J 1 base; nucleotides not matched to a gene: 3. Per the germline V gene, CDR1 is SEHNR and CDR2 is FQNEAQ (reference sequence). CDR3 bases: TGTGCCAGCAGCTTCGGGACAGTCAGCAATCAGCCCCAGCATTTT. Protein sequence: CASSFGTVSNQPQHF.

The CDR3 loop is CASSFGGGRYGYTF. CDR3 coding DNA: TGTGCCAGCAGCTTCGGGGGTGGGAGGTATGGCTACACCTTC. V is TRBV7-2 and J is TRBJ1-2, with D maybe TRBD1 (5 bases). Trimming left V 3 bases short and J 5 bases short, with 13 bases between. The CDR3 loop spans 14 amino acids. Germline loops: CDR1 SGHTA, CDR2 FQGNSA.

In the case of this clone: No conserved phenylalanine or tryptophan is present at the end of the CDR3, so a read error is the likely explanation. The CDR3 is CASSSGLVRIYEQYL. CDR3 coding DNA: TGTGCTAGCAGCTCGGGACTAGTTCGCATCTACGAGCAGTACCTC. The chain combines TRBV7-7 with TRBJ2-7, with 8 bases aligning to TRBD2. This CDR3 comprises 15 residues. Germline V lookup: CDR1 SSHAT, CDR2 FNYEAQ (reference sequence).

The chain is built from TRBV2 and TRBJ1-1, with D perhaps TRBD1 (5 bases). Germline V gene sequence: CDR1 SNHLY, CDR2 FYNNEI. This CDR3 contains 13 residues. V shed 3 bases and J shed 1 base, with 6 bases lying between them. The CDR3 nucleotides read TGTGCCAGCAGTGACCAGGGGAACACTGAAGCTTTCTTT. Its translation: CASSDQGNTEAFF.

The CDR3 loop reads CASSQRGTGREAKNIQYF. The CDR3 bases are TGCGCCAGCAGCCAACGGGGGACAGGGAGGGAGGCCAAAAACATTCAGTACTTC. The chain is built from TRBV4-1 and TRBJ2-4; 9 nucleotides align to TRBD1. The CDR3 is made up of 18 amino acids. V was clipped by 2 bases and J by 1 base; unmatched bases: 9. Germline V gene data show CDR1 as MGHRA and CDR2 as YSYEKL.

This clone came up once. The chain carries TRBV2 and TRBJ1-4, with D perhaps matching TRBD1 (5 bases). Germline loops: CDR1 SNHLY, CDR2 FYNNEI. V was shortened by 7 bases and J by 7 bases, with 13 bases between the two germline ends. CDR3 size: 13 residues. The CDR3 sequence: CASTVQGGEKLFF. CDR3 nucleotides: TGTGCCAGCACGGTGCAGGGCGGTGAAAAACTGTTTTTT.

V and J are TRBV19 and TRBJ2-3, with 7 bases lining up with TRBD2. Trimming at V came to 1 base and at J to 5 bases, leaving 6 bases not matched to a gene. Germline CDR1 and CDR2: LNHDA and SQIVND (reference sequence). The CDR3 runs 15 residues. The CDR3: CASSIATRGEDTQYF. CDR3 in DNA: TGTGCCAGTAGTATAGCTACACGGGGGGAAGATACGCAGTATTTT.

Notes on this clone: This specimen includes other DNA sequences encoding the same CDR3. The chain couples TRBV19 to TRBJ1-6, with TRBD1 matching over 8 bases. Germline assignment: CDR1 LNHDA and CDR2 SQIVND (reference sequence). The CDR3 is 15 residues long. V lost 5 bases to trimming and J lost 5 bases; unmatched junction nucleotides: 5. CDR3 protein: CASSYTGGNNSPLHF. In nucleotides, the CDR3 is TGTGCCAGTAGTTACACAGGGGGTAATAATTCACCCCTCCACTTT.

The chain couples TRBV7-9 to TRBJ2-5; 8 bases align to TRBD1. Germline CDR1 reads SEHNR; CDR2 reads FQNEAQ (reference sequence). The CDR3 is made up of 15 amino acids. With 5 bases clipped from V and 1 base from J, the junction kept 6 bases outside the gene matches. CDR3 nucleotides: TGTGCCAGCAGCACCAGGGGGCGCTTCCAAGAGACCCAGTACTTC. Translating it yields CASSTRGRFQETQYF.

The chain joins TRBV19 to TRBJ1-1, with D possibly TRBD1 on 5 matching bases. The CDR3 contains 13 residues. V was clipped by 7 bases and J by 6 bases, with 15 bases between them. CDR1 and CDR2 (germline): LNHDA, SQIVND (reference sequence). In nucleotides, the CDR3 is TGTGCCAGTATCCCCCAGGGCGGGGCTGAAGCTTTCTTT. Protein product: CASIPQGGAEAFF.

The chain joins TRBV29-1 to TRBJ2-1; D is perhaps TRBD2 (6 bases). Between the trimmed V and J ends, which lost 6 bases and 0 bases, there was a span of 15 bases. The CDR3 length is 15 residues. The germline gives CDR1 SQVTM, CDR2 ANQGSEA. In DNA form, the CDR3 reads TGCAGCGTCCCACGGAGGGGAACCTCCTACAATGAGCAGTTCTTC. Encoded protein: CSVPRRGTSYNEQFF.

V is TRBV6-6 and J is TRBJ1-5, with D unresolved. Germline CDR1 reads MNHNY; CDR2 reads SVGAGI (reference sequence). Trimming took 0 bases from V and 6 from J, leaving 3 bases between them. The CDR3 spans 12 residues. CDR3 region: CASSYSSQPQHF. The CDR3 DNA follows: TGTGCCAGCAGTTACTCGAGTCAGCCCCAGCATTTT.

The chain has TRBV18 and TRBJ2-7; 9 bases line up with TRBD1. The CDR3 totals 14 residues. V was clipped by 3 bases and J by 4 bases; unmatched bases: 4. CDR1 and CDR2 (germline): KGHSH, LQKENI. This CDR3 reads CASSPGTGIYEQYF. The CDR3, as DNA: TGTGCCAGCTCACCCGGGACAGGGATTTACGAGCAGTACTTC.